Sequencing of this T cell receptor (beta chain) was carried out in a study of T-cell memory formation after mild COVID-19. Turning to the study itself: TCR clusters were mostly confined to one donor each. Study findings and constraints: CD4/CD8 balance characterized clones contracting day 15 to 85, and CD4+ skew characterized later expanders.

One entry per CDR3 protein, called by TCRdb with MiXCR from the 5' RACE reads. The sample yields 190,000 or so distinct CDR3 sequences, more than 9% seen once. Only a few counts were recorded for this clonotype. Antigen unknown. V was shortened by 6 bases and J by 7 bases, with 14 bases between the two germline ends. CDR1 and CDR2 (germline): MNHEY, SVGAGI. The CDR3 totals 13 residues. This receptor was taken from a man aged 18 to 30 who had mild COVID-19 (a few samples of this study predate the infection). Cell type and time point are not known. The rearrangement joins TRBV6-5 to TRBJ2-3, with D perhaps being TRBD1 or TRBD2 (5 bases each). Material for sequencing was PBMCs or a T cell subset sorted from them (not recorded which). CDR3 residues: CASSPPGQNTQYF. CDR3 nucleotides: TGTGCCAGCAGCCCCCCGGGGCAAAATACGCAGTATTTT.